Sequencing of this TCR beta chain was carried out in a study of post-analysis software for immune sequencing data. Turning to the study itself: Disease courses included relapsing-remitting, secondary progressive and progressive-relapsing multiple sclerosis. Study-wide results and limits: Compared against controls, patients with multiple sclerosis displayed significantly lower normalized Chao1 diversity. Same-batch preparations were strongly co-clustered by F measure. When patients were compared with controls, four or five TRBV segments were more frequent, TRBV5-6, TRBV5-1 and TRBV20-1 among them.

The table lists this clonotype with a few counts. What it binds is not known. Built from TCR beta cDNA, the libraries had unique molecular identifiers in them. Once 1 to 10 million T cells were used, 400,000 to 550,000 cDNA molecules resulted. A single record per CDR3 protein comes from TCRdb applying MiXCR to the PCR reads. In the table there are over 150,000 distinct CDR3 sequences, 30% of which are singletons. V was pared by 4 bases and J by 2 bases, with 2 bases of the junction left unmatched. This CDR3 contains 14 residues. Germline lookup yields CDR1 SGHRS and CDR2 YFSETQ. The TCR comes from a girl aged 5-17 years with multiple sclerosis. This chain links TRBV5-1 with TRBJ2-7; TRBD1 aligns across 11 bases. The sample comprised blood. CDR3 amino acids: CASSMGQGAYEQYF. The DNA for the CDR3 is TGCGCCAGCAGCATGGGACAGGGGGCCTACGAGCAGTACTTC.